These T cell receptor beta chains were read from a single sample in a study of blood T cell repertoires in COVID-19. Measured with immunoSEQ multiplex PCR; TCRdb has only the in-frame clones, and not every one. This table has 200,000 to 300,000 clones, around four fifths appearing once. The material sequenced was peripheral blood. The source of these receptors is a man in his 60s with acute or convalescent COVID-19. Each CDR3 is given with its conserved first and last residue. D genes are given only for firm matches. A clone size is listed for some rows: how often the clone was seen (once, few, many), or a class if it is expanded.

V	D	J	size	CDR3	DNA
TRBV14	-	TRBJ1-1	-	CASSPRIGSNTEAFF	TGTGCCAGCAGCCCTAGGATCGGGTCGAACACTGAAGCCTTCTTT
TRBV3-1/TRBV3-2	TRBD1	TRBJ2-7	few	CASSQSSLRGQGIF	TGTGCCAGCAGCCAATCCTCCCTGAGGGGACAGGGCATCTTC
TRBV10-3	TRBD2	TRBJ2-5	-	CAISESSSGGQETQYF	TGTGCCATCAGTGAGTCGTCTAGCGGGGGCCAAGAGACCCAGTACTTC
TRBV6-5	-	TRBJ1-6	-	CASSYSIRRGGSPLHF	TGTGCCAGCAGTTACTCGATTAGGCGGGGAGGTTCACCCCTCCACTTT
TRBV5-6	TRBD1	TRBJ2-2	-	CASSKGQVLSLGELFF	TGTGCCAGCAGCAAAGGACAGGTCCTTTCCCTCGGGGAGCTGTTTTTT
TRBV7-6	-	TRBJ2-3	-	CASSQRGGGTDTQYF	TGTGCCAGCAGCCAGAGGGGGGGCGGCACAGATACGCAGTATTTT
TRBV7-9	-	TRBJ2-3	-	CASSLGNTDTLYF	TGTGCCAGCAGCTTAGGGAATACAGATACTTTGTATTTT
TRBV6-5	TRBD1	TRBJ1-2	once	CASRRGTASNYGYTF	TGTGCCAGCAGACGGGGGACAGCCTCTAACTATGGCTACACCTTC
TRBV7-2	-	TRBJ2-1	-	CASSPTRVVYNEQFF	TGTGCCAGCAGCCCGACCAGGGTGGTGTACAATGAGCAGTTCTTC
TRBV27	-	TRBJ2-7	-	CASSLVQAGSYEQYF	TGTGCCAGCAGTTTGGTCCAGGCTGGGTCCTACGAGCAGTACTTC
TRBV7-6	TRBD1	TRBJ2-7	-	CASSLGQGGAYEQYF	TGTGCCAGCAGCTTAGGGCAAGGGGGCGCATACGAGCAGTACTTC
TRBV9	-	TRBJ2-1	-	CASSVRSGSYNEQFF	TGTGCCAGCAGCGTAAGGAGCGGTTCCTACAATGAGCAGTTCTTC
TRBV5-5	-	TRBJ2-1	-	CASSLAGQFFDEQFF	TGTGCCAGCAGCTTAGCCGGACAGTTTTTTGATGAGCAGTTCTTC
TRBV7-9	TRBD2	TRBJ2-5	-	CASSFWTSRRETQYF	TGTGCCAGCAGCTTTTGGACTAGCAGGCGGGAGACCCAGTACTTC
TRBV7-8	-	TRBJ2-3	-	CASSSRLETDTQYF	TGTGCCAGCAGCTCCCGACTAGAAACAGATACGCAGTATTTT
TRBV19	-	TRBJ2-1	once	CASSIDQGLAIEQFF	TGTGCCAGTAGTATTGATCAGGGGCTGGCTATCGAGCAGTTCTTC
TRBV3-1/TRBV3-2	TRBD1	TRBJ1-1	once	CASSQSGTGSEAFF	TGTGCCAGCAGCCAATCCGGGACAGGGAGTGAAGCTTTCTTT
TRBV12-3/TRBV12-4	-	TRBJ2-3	-	CASSPRGDTQYF	TGTGCCAGCAGTCCTCGGGGAGATACGCAGTATTTT
TRBV20-1	-	TRBJ1-5	few	CSASRGGSGNQPQHF	TGCAGTGCTAGTCGGGGGGGTTCGGGCAATCAGCCCCAGCATTTT
TRBV5-6	TRBD1	TRBJ1-6	-	CASSLALTGGVDSPLHF	TGTGCCAGCAGCTTGGCCCTAACAGGGGGCGTCGATTCACCCCTCCACTTT
TRBV11-3	TRBD2	TRBJ2-5	-	CASSLRTSGGPSGTQYF	TGTGCCAGCAGCTTACGGACTAGCGGGGGGCCCTCGGGGACCCAGTACTTC
TRBV6-4	-	TRBJ2-1	-	CASSVDPGANEQFF	TGTGCCAGCAGTGTCGACCCAGGGGCCAATGAGCAGTTCTTC
TRBV7-2	-	TRBJ2-3	once	CASSLTPAGTDTQYF	TGTGCCAGCAGCTTAACTCCCGCAGGGACAGATACGCAGTATTTT
TRBV19	-	TRBJ2-1	once	CASLKTSSYNEQFF	TGTGCCAGTTTAAAGACTAGCTCCTACAATGAGCAGTTCTTC
TRBV9	TRBD2	TRBJ2-5	-	CASSVGRESGGAVLEETQYF	TGTGCCAGCAGCGTAGGGAGAGAAAGCGGGGGGGCGGTATTGGAAGAGACCCAGTACTTC
TRBV12-3/TRBV12-4	TRBD2	TRBJ2-3	-	CASRLAATDTQYF	TGTGCCAGCAGGCTAGCGGCCACAGATACGCAGTATTTT
TRBV30	-	TRBJ1-5	-	CAWSVLTGDQPQHF	TGTGCCTGGAGTGTACTTACAGGAGATCAGCCCCAGCATTTT
TRBV18	-	TRBJ1-4	-	CASSYTGTNEKLFF	TGTGCCAGCTCATATACAGGGACTAATGAAAAACTGTTTTTT
TRBV24-1	-	TRBJ1-5	-	CATSDPPRDTSGQPQHF	TGTGCCACCAGTGATCCCCCCCGGGACACTAGCGGTCAGCCCCAGCATTTT
TRBV5-6	-	TRBJ1-5	-	CASSLAGEGWSNQPQHF	TGTGCCAGCAGCTTGGCCGGAGAAGGTTGGAGCAATCAGCCCCAGCATTTT
TRBV3-1/TRBV3-2	-	TRBJ2-3	-	CASSQEGAADTQYF	TGTGCCAGCAGCCAAGAAGGGGCTGCAGATACGCAGTATTTT
TRBV30	-	TRBJ1-2	-	CAWSRGGYGYTF	TGTGCCTGGAGCCGGGGGGGCTATGGCTACACCTTC
TRBV18	TRBD2	TRBJ2-1	-	CASSYTSGNEQFF	TGTGCCAGCTCATACACTAGCGGCAATGAGCAGTTCTTC
TRBV7-9	-	TRBJ2-5	-	CASSLAGAGAETQYF	TGTGCCAGCAGCTTAGCGGGGGCAGGGGCGGAGACCCAGTACTTC
TRBV5-6	-	TRBJ1-4	-	CASSFGSNEKLFF	TGTGCCAGCAGCTTTGGCAGTAATGAAAAACTGTTTTTT
TRBV9	-	TRBJ2-3	-	CASSAGISSSTDTQYF	TGTGCCAGCAGCGCCGGGATATCCTCTAGCACAGATACGCAGTATTTT
TRBV11-2	-	TRBJ1-2	-	CASSPDRFNYGYTF	TGTGCCAGCAGCCCCGACAGGTTTAACTATGGCTACACCTTC
TRBV28	TRBD1	TRBJ1-6	-	CASRYRDRVSPLHF	TGTGCCAGCAGATACCGGGACAGGGTTTCACCCCTCCACTTT
TRBV5-6	-	TRBJ1-2	-	CASSLGGVHHGYTF	TGTGCCAGCAGCTTGGGGGGGGTCCACCATGGCTACACCTTC
TRBV15	TRBD2	TRBJ2-7	-	CATGSGRSYEQYF	TGTGCCACCGGTAGCGGGAGGTCTTACGAGCAGTACTTC
TRBV6-1	TRBD1	TRBJ1-2	-	CASSELPLGRGLGYTF	TGTGCCAGCAGTGAACTGCCCCTCGGCAGGGGGCTTGGCTACACCTTC
TRBV19	TRBD2	TRBJ2-5	-	CASSMTSGSEETQYF	TGTGCCAGTAGTATGACTAGCGGGTCAGAAGAGACCCAGTACTTC
TRBV27	-	TRBJ1-3	-	CASSLSFQGSGNTIYF	TGTGCCAGCAGTTTATCTTTTCAGGGATCCGGAAACACCATATATTTT
TRBV27	TRBD2	TRBJ2-1	-	CASTRIGLAGGPQLREQFF	TGTGCCAGCACCCGAATCGGACTAGCGGGGGGCCCGCAGTTGAGAGAGCAGTTCTTC
TRBV25-1	-	TRBJ2-7	-	CASSPRGQTSYEQYF	TGTGCCAGCAGTCCTAGGGGACAAACCTCCTACGAGCAGTACTTC
TRBV1	-	TRBJ1-2	-	CTSSQGHLGTGNFANYGYTF	TGCACCAGCAGCCAAGGCCATCTGGGCACAGGTAATTTCGCGAACTATGGCTACACCTTC
TRBV11-1	TRBD2	TRBJ2-1	-	CASSTIGTSENNEQFF	TGTGCCAGCAGCACAATTGGGACTAGCGAGAACAATGAGCAGTTCTTC